The next 17 T cell receptor beta chains were all read from a single sample in a study of blood T cells in healthy people across ages. With a J-beta primer mix and a sample-barcoded 5' primer, a second PCR ran about 7 to 12 cycles. From the 5' RACE reads, TCRdb called clonotypes with MiXCR, one entry per CDR3 protein. In the table there are 1.5 million or so distinct CDR3 sequences, approximately 42% of which are singletons. The sample was blood. All receptors derive from a woman under 30 in good health.

The rearrangement links TRBV7-2 to TRBJ1-5; D remains ambiguous. The V gene lost 2 bases and the J gene lost 2 bases, with 7 bases spanning the gap. Germline CDR1 SGHTA, CDR2 FQGNSA. There are 14 residues in the CDR3. The CDR3 loop is CASSLSQGNQPQHF. The CDR3 nucleotides read TGTGCCAGCAGCTTAAGCCAGGGCAATCAGCCCCAGCATTTT. Full variable domain (remainder filled in from reference TRBV7-2 and TRBJ1-5): GAGVSQSPSNKVTEKGKDVELRCDPISGHTALYWYRQSLGQGLEFLIYFQGNSAPDKSGLPSDRFSAERTGGSVSTLTIQRTQQEDSAVYLCASSLSQGNQPQHFGDGTRLSIL.

This clonotype was counted only a few times. The CDR3 DNA follows: TGTGCCAGCAGCCAAGATGCGGCTAGCGGATACAATGAGCAGTTCTTC. As protein: CASSQDAASGYNEQFF. This chain uses TRBV3-1 with TRBJ2-1, with 7 bases aligning to TRBD2. This CDR3 spans 16 amino acids. The junction had 6 bases not matched to a gene; V was cut back by 0 bases and J by 4 bases. Germline V CDR1 and CDR2: LGHDT, YNNKEL (reference sequence).

This chain links TRBV29-1 with TRBJ2-4; no clear D. Trimming left V 4 bases short and J 1 base short, with 8 bases between. The CDR3 runs 13 residues. Germline values: CDR1 SQVTM, CDR2 ANQGSEA. This chain's CDR3 is CSVVSKAKNIQYF. CDR3 DNA sequence: TGCAGCGTTGTTTCGAAGGCCAAAAACATTCAGTACTTC.

This clonotype was recorded a few times. The chain joins TRBV20-1 to TRBJ2-1, with 13 bases fitting TRBD2. CDR3 length: 21 amino acids. The junction had 17 bases not matched to a gene; V was cut back by 3 bases and J by 0 bases. CDR1 DFQATT and CDR2 SNEGSKA come from the germline V gene (reference sequence). This CDR3 is CSASSAPGLAGASSSYNEQFF. The CDR3 DNA reads TGCAGTGCTAGTTCTGCGCCCGGACTAGCGGGGGCCTCAAGCTCCTACAATGAGCAGTTCTTC.

This chain uses TRBV5-1 with TRBJ1-1; D is unresolved. Trimming removed 0 bases at V and 4 bases at J, with 13 bases between. Germline values: CDR1 SGHRS, CDR2 YFSETQ. The CDR3 length is 15 residues. The CDR3 DNA sequence: TGCGCCAGCAGCTTGGATCCAGGTCTTGGCACTGAAGCTTTCTTT. Encoded protein: CASSLDPGLGTEAFF.

This clonotype has only one observation. In DNA form, the CDR3 reads TGTGCCAGCAGCTCCTGGGGGCGGGGCACCGGGGAGCTGTTTTTT. Translation: CASSSWGRGTGELFF. This chain joins TRBV9 and TRBJ2-2; perhaps D is TRBD1 or TRBD2 (6 bases each). Germline loops: CDR1 SGDLS, CDR2 YYNGEE. V lost 4 bases to trimming and J lost 4 bases, with 14 bases between them. This CDR3 contains 15 residues. The whole variable domain, filled in from reference TRBV9 and TRBJ2-2, reads DSGVTQTPKHLITATGQRVTLRCSPRSGDLSVYWYQQSLDQGLQFLIQYYNGEERAKGNILERFSAQQFPDLHSELNLSSLELGDSALYFCASSSWGRGTGELFFGEGSRLTVL.

This clonotype has a handful of counts. The chain is built from TRBV7-9 and TRBJ1-2; TRBD1 agrees at 7 bases. Germline V gene lookup returns CDR1 SEHNR and CDR2 FQNEAQ (reference sequence). The V and J ends lost 4 bases and 2 bases, in that order; junction bases with no gene match: 4. The CDR3 covers 14 residues. Here the CDR3 reads CASSWTGSNYGYTF. The CDR3 DNA sequence: TGTGCCAGCAGCTGGACAGGATCCAACTATGGCTACACCTTC.

The chain combines TRBV12-3 or TRBV12-4 with TRBJ1-6; no reliable D call. The CDR3 length is 13 residues. With 5 bases removed from V and 8 bases from J, the gap between germline ends came to 10 bases. CDR3 loop: CASSGDGDSPLHF. Written as DNA, the CDR3 is TGTGCCAGCAGTGGAGACGGGGATTCACCCCTCCACTTT.

The chain carries TRBV18 and TRBJ2-7; D might be TRBD1 (6 bases). The CDR3 consists of 15 residues. CDR1 KGHSH and CDR2 LQKENI come from the germline V gene. V dropped 6 bases and J dropped 4 bases, with 19 bases sitting between them. The CDR3 is CASSSGTQNWYEQYF. CDR3 coding DNA: TGTGCCAGCTCCTCCGGGACACAAAATTGGTACGAGCAGTACTTC.

A few counts support this clonotype. A much larger clone lies a single base off, so this may be a read error. This chain links TRBV25-1 with TRBJ2-5, with D possibly TRBD1 on 5 matching bases. The DNA end is more similar to TRBJ2-1, so the J call may be wrong. This CDR3 spans 15 amino acids. CDR1 MGHDK and CDR2 SYGVNS come from the germline V gene. The DNA for the CDR3 is TGTGCCAGCAGTGAATCACAGGCCCACCAAGAGACCCAGTTCTTC. Translating it yields CASSESQAHQETQFF.

The chain carries TRBV11-2 and TRBJ2-2; the D gene is possibly TRBD2 (6 bases). This CDR3 spans 17 amino acids. Germline V gene lookup returns CDR1 SGHAT and CDR2 FQNNGV. V was cut by 3 bases and J by 0 bases, with 14 bases left in between. The CDR3 loop reads CASSFSRLAANTGELFF. The DNA for the CDR3 is TGTGCCAGCAGCTTCTCCAGGTTAGCGGCGAACACCGGGGAGCTGTTTTTT.

This chain joins TRBV25-1 and TRBJ1-2; D gene unclear. The CDR3 runs to 14 residues. Looked up from germline, CDR1 is MGHDK and CDR2 is SYGVNS. V was pared by 2 bases and J by 4 bases, with 11 bases between. The CDR3 nucleotides are TGTGCCAGCAGTGAAGATGGGGTTCCCTATGGCTACACCTTC. It codes for CASSEDGVPYGYTF.

This clonotype was seen more than once but under ten times. The chain combines TRBV9 with TRBJ2-1; the D call may be TRBD1 or TRBD2 (6 bases each). The CDR3 is 15 amino acids. Germline-derived CDR1 and CDR2 are SGDLS and YYNGEE. The V end lost 4 bases, the J end lost 6 bases, and 17 bases lay between the germline ends. The CDR3 sequence: CASSSRELGGNEQFF. Here the CDR3 DNA reads TGTGCCAGCAGCTCCCGGGAGTTAGGGGGCAATGAGCAGTTCTTC.

The rearrangement links TRBV28 to TRBJ2-7; 7 bases are shared with TRBD2. Germline CDR1 is MDHEN and CDR2 is SYDVKM. The V segment lost 8 bases and the J segment 0 bases; nucleotides outside the gene matches: 7. The CDR3 is made up of 14 amino acids. This CDR3 reads CASRQGGTSYEQYF. CDR3 coding DNA: TGTGCCAGCCGCCAGGGAGGGACCTCCTACGAGCAGTACTTC.

This clonotype was picked up a small number of times. The V call is TRBV6-1, the J call TRBJ2-2; TRBD1 matches at 11 bases. The CDR3 runs 15 residues. With V trimmed by 4 bases and J by 7 bases, 5 bases remained unmatched. CDR1 and CDR2 (germline): MNHNS, SASEGT. CDR3 coding DNA: TGTGCCAGCAGTGCGGACAGGGGGCTTGGCGGGGAGCTGTTTTTT. This encodes CASSADRGLGGELFF.

V is TRBV12-3 or TRBV12-4 and J is TRBJ2-7; 7 nucleotides line up with TRBD1. V was pared by 1 base and J by 2 bases, with 5 bases of the junction left unmatched. The CDR3 loop spans 15 amino acids. For the CDR3, the DNA is TGTGCCAGCAGTTTAGTCAGACAGGGTCCCTACGAGCAGTACTTC. Residues: CASSLVRQGPYEQYF.

This clonotype has more than one count but fewer than ten. The chain recombines TRBV20-1 with TRBJ2-1; D gene unclear. The CDR3 spans 10 residues. V lost 3 bases to trimming and J lost 10 bases, with 7 bases between them. CDR1 DFQATT and CDR2 SNEGSKA come from the germline V gene (reference sequence). This chain's CDR3 is CSARSWEQFF. The CDR3 coding sequence is TGCAGTGCTAGGAGTTGGGAGCAGTTCTTC.